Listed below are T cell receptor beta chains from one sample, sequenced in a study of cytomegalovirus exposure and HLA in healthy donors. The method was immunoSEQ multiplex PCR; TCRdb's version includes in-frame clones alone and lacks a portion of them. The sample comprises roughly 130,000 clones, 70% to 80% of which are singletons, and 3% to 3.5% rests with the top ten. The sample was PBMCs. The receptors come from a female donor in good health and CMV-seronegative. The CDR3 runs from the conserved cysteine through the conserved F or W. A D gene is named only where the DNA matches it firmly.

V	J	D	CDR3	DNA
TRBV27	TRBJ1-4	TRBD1	CASSSLLGGREKLFF	TGTGCCAGCAGCTCACTTCTAGGGGGCCGTGAAAAACTGTTTTTT
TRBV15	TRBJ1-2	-	CATSRDQVRSNGYTF	TGTGCCACCAGCAGAGATCAGGTCAGGTCCAATGGCTACACCTTC
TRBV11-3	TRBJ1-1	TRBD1	CASSLAGQGEAFF	TGTGCCAGCAGCTTAGCCGGACAGGGGGAAGCTTTCTTT
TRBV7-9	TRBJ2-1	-	CASRTLATRYNEQFF	TGTGCCAGCAGAACCCTAGCGACCCGCTACAATGAGCAGTTCTTC
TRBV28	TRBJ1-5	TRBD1	CASSFSRQGVNQPQHF	TGTGCCAGCAGTTTTAGTAGACAGGGGGTTAATCAGCCCCAGCATTTT
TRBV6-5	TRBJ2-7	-	CASSYSRSEPTYEQYF	TGTGCCAGCAGTTACTCGAGGTCAGAACCTACCTACGAGCAGTACTTC
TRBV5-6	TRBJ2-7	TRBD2	CASSLLAGPTYEQYF	TGTGCCAGCAGCTTACTAGCGGGGCCTACCTACGAGCAGTACTTC
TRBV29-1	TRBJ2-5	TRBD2	CSVEGLAGESQETQYF	TGCAGCGTTGAAGGGCTAGCGGGGGAATCCCAAGAGACCCAGTACTTC
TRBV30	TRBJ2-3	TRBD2	CAWSGSGRGGTDTQYF	TGTGCCTGGAGCGGGAGCGGGAGGGGGGGCACAGATACGCAGTATTTT
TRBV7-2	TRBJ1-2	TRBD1	CASSFRQGAGGYTF	TGTGCCAGCAGCTTCAGACAGGGGGCCGGTGGCTACACCTTC
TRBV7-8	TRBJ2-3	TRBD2	CASSFKGLTSKYF	TGTGCCAGCAGCTTTAAGGGACTAACCTCGAAGTATTTT